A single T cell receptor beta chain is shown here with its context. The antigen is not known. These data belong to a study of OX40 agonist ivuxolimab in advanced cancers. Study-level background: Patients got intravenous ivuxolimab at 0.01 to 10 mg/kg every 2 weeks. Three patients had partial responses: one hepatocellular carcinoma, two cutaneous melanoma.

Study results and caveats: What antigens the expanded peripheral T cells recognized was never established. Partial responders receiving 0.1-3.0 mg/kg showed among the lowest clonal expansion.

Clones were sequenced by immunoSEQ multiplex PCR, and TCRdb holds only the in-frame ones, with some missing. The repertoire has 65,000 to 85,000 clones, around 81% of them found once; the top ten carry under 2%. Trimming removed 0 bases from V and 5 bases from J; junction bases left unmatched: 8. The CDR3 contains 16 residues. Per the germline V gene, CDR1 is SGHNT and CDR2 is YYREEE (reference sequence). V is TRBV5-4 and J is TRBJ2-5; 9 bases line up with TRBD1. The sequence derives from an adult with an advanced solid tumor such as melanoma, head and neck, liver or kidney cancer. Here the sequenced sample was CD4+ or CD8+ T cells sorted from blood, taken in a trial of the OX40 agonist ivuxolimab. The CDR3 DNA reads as TGTGCCAGCAGCTTGGCCGGGGGACAGGGTCTGGAGACCCAGTACTTC. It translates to CASSLAGGQGLETQYF.